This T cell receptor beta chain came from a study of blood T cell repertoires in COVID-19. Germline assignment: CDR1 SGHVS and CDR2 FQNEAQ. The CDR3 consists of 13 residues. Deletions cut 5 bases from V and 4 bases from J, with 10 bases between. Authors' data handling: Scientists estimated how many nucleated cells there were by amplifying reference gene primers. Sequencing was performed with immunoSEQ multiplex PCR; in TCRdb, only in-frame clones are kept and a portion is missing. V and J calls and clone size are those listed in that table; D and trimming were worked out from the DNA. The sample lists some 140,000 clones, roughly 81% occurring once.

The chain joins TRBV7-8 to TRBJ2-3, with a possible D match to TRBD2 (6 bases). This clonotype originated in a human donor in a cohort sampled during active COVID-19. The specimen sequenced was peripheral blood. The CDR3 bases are TGTGCCAGCAGCCCCGGGGGTCCAGATACGCAGTATTTT. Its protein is CASSPGGPDTQYF.